The present TCR beta chain was sequenced within a study of a mutant IDH1 vaccine in newly diagnosed glioma. For the study at large: Treated patients comprised approximately 62% males and approximately 38% females, mean age approximately 37 years. Receipt of radiotherapy, temozolomide, or both preceded the study, and most received both.

Germline V CDR1 and CDR2: SEHNR, FQNEAQ (reference sequence). Trimming removed 5 bases from V and 4 bases from J, with 8 bases in between. The CDR3 length is 12 residues. The time point is: baseline, week 1 (first vaccination visit). Specified treatment: pre-vaccination baseline after standard-of-care therapy. Donor diagnoses consisted of new WHO grade 3 or 4 IDH1-mutant, ATRX-lost astrocytomas. Only in-frame clones appear in the TCRdb table, and some are missing; sequencing was by immunoSEQ multiplex PCR. The profile shows roughly 46,000 clones, roughly 90% of them singletons. The genes are TRBV7-9 and TRBJ2-5; no reliable D call. This clonotype was sampled from a man between 40 and 49 years old with glioma. This specimen was PBMCs, taken from a glioma patient treated with radiotherapy, temozolomide or both. CDR3 amino acids: CASSTFPETQYF. DNA of the CDR3: TGTGCCAGCAGCACCTTTCCAGAGACCCAGTACTTC.